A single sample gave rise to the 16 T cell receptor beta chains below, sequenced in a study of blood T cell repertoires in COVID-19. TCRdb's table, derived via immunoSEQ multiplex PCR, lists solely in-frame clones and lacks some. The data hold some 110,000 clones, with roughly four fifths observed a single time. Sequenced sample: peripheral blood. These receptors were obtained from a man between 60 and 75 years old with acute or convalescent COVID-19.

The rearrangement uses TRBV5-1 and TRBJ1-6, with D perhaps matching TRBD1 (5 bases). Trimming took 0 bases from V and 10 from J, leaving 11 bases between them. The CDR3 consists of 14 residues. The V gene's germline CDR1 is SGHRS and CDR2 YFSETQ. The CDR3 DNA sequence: TGCGCCAGCAGCTTGGATCAGGGATTCTCACCCCTCCACTTT. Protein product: CASSLDQGFSPLHF.

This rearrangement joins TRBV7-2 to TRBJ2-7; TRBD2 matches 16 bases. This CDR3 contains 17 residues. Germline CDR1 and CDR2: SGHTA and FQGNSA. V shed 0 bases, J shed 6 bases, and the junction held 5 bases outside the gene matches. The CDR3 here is CASSLAGTSGGAVEQYF. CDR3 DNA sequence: TGTGCCAGCAGCTTAGCGGGGACTAGCGGGGGGGCCGTCGAGCAGTACTTC.

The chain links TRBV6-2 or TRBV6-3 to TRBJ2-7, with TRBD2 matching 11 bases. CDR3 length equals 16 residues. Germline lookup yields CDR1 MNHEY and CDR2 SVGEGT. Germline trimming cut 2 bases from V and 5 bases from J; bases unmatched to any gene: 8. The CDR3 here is CASSYRTSGRGDEQYF. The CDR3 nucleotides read TGTGCCAGCAGTTACCGAACTAGCGGGAGAGGAGACGAGCAGTACTTC.

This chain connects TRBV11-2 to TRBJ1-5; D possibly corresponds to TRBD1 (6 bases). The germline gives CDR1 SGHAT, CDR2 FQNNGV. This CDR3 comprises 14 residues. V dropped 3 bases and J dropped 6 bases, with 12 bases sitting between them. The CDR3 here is CASSFGGAGQPQHF. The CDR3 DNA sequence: TGTGCCAGCAGCTTTGGGGGGGCAGGTCAGCCCCAGCATTTT. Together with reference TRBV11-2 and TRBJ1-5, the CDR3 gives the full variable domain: EAGVAQSPRYKIIEKRQSVAFWCNPISGHATLYWYQQILGQGPKLLIQFQNNGVVDDSQLPKDRFSAERLKGVDSTLKIQPAKLEDSAVYLCASSFGGAGQPQHFGDGTRLSIL.

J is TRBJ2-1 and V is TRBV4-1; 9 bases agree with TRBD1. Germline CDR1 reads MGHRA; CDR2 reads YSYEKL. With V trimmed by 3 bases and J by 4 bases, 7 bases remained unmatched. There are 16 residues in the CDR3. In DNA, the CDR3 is TGCGCCAGCAGCCACTCCGGGACAGGGCGGTACAATGAGCAGTTCTTC. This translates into CASSHSGTGRYNEQFF.

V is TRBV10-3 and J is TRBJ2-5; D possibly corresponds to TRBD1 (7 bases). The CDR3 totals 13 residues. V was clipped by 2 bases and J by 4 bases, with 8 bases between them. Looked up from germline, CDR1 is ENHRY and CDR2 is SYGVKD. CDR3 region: CAISEQGGETQYF. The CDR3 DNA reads TGTGCCATCAGTGAGCAGGGGGGAGAGACCCAGTACTTC.

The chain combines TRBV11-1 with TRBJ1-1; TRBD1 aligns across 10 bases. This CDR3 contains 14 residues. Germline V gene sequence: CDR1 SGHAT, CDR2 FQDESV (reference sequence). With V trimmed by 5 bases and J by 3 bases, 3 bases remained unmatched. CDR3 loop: CASSRTGGDTEAFF. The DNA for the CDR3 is TGTGCCAGCAGCAGGACAGGGGGGGACACTGAAGCTTTCTTT.

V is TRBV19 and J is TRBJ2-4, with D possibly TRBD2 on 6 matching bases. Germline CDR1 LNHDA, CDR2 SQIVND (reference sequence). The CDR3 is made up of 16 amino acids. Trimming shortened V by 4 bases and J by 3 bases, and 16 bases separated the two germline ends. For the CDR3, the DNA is TGTGCCAGTAGTACCTACAGGCGGGGTGACAAAAACATTCAGTACTTC. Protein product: CASSTYRRGDKNIQYF.

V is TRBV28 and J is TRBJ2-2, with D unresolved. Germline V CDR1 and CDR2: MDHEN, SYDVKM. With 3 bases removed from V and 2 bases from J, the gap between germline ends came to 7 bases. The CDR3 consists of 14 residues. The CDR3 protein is CASSFDKNTGELFF. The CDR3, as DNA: TGTGCCAGCAGTTTCGACAAAAACACCGGGGAGCTGTTTTTT. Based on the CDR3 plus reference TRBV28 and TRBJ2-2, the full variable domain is DVKVTQSSRYLVKRTGEKVFLECVQDMDHENMFWYRQDPGLGLRLIYFSYDVKMKEKGDIPEGYSVSREKKERFSLILESASTNQTSMYLCASSFDKNTGELFFGEGSRLTVL.

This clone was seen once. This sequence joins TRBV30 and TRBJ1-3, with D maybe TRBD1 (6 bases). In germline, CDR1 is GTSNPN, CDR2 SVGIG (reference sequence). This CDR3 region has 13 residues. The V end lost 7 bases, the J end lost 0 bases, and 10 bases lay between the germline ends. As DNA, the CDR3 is TGTGCCTCACAAGGGGGCTCTGGAAACACCATATATTTT. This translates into CASQGGSGNTIYF.

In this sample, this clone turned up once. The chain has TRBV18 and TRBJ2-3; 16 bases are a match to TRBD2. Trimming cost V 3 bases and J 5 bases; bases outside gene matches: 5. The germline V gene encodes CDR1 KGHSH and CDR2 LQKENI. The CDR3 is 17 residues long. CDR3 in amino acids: CASSPGTSGRAVDTQYF. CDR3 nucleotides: TGTGCCAGCTCACCCGGGACTAGCGGGAGGGCCGTAGATACGCAGTATTTT. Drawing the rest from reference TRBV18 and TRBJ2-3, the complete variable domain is NAGVMQNPRHLVRRRGQEARLRCSPMKGHSHVYWYRQLPEEGLKFMVYLQKENIIDESGMPKERFSAEFPKEGPSILRIQQVVRGDSAAYFCASSPGTSGRAVDTQYFGPGTRLTVL.

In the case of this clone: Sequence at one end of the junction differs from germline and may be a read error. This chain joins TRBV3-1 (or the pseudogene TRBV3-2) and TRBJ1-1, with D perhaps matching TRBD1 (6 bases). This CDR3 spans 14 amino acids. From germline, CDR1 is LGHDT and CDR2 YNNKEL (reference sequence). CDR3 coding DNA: TGTGCCAGCACCCAAAATCGGAGGGGGGGTGAAGCTTTCTTT. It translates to CASTQNRRGGEAFF.

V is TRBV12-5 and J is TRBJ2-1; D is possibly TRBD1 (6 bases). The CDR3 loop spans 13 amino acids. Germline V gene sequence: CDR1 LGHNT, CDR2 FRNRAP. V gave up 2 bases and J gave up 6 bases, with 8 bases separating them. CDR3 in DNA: TGTGCTAGTGGTTTGAGGGGGTCCAATGAGCAGTTCTTC. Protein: CASGLRGSNEQFF.

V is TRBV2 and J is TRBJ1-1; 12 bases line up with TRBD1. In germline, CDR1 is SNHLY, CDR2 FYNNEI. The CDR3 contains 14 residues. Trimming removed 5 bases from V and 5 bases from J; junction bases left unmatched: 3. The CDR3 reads CASSRDRGLTEAFF. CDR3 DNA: TGTGCCAGCAGTCGGGACAGGGGGCTGACTGAAGCTTTCTTT.

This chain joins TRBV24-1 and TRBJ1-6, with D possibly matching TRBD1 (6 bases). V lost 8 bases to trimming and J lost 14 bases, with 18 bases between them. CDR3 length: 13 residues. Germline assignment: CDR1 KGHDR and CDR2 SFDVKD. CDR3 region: CATIGQWGLTLHF. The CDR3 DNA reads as TGTGCCACCATCGGACAGTGGGGGCTTACCCTCCACTTT.

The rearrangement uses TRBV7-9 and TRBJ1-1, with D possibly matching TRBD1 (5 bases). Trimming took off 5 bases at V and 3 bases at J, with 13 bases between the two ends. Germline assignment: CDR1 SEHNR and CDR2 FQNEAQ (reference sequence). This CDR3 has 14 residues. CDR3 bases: TGTGCCAGCAGCCAATTGACAGCTTACACTGAAGCTTTCTTT. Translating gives CASSQLTAYTEAFF.